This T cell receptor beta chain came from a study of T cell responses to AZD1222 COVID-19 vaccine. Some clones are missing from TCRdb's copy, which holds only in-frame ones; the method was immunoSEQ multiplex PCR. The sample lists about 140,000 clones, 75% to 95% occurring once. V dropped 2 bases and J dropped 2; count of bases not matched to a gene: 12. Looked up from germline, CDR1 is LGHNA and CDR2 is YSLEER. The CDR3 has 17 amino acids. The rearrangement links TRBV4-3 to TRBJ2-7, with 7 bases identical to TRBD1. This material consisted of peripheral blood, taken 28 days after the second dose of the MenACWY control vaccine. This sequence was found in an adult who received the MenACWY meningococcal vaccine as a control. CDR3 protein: CASSQSWTGRQTYEQYF. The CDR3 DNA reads TGCGCCAGCAGCCAATCCTGGACAGGCCGACAAACCTACGAGCAGTACTTC.